The 22 T cell receptor beta chains presented below share a single source sample, sequenced in a study of T cells in Graves' hyperthyroidism and ophthalmopathy. TCR beta CDR3 sequences were amplified from RNA transcripts. HTBI primers were employed in a first-round RT-PCR of the TCR CDR3. TCRdb reanalysed the multiplex PCR reads using MiXCR and keeps one entry per CDR3 protein. The profile shows around 690,000 distinct CDR3 sequences, 17% of them singletons. Sequencing was carried out using blood. These receptors all stem from a man in his fifties or sixties with Graves' hyperthyroidism.

This clonotype was picked up many times. V gene TRBV2 combines with J gene TRBJ1-5; 9 positions match TRBD1. CDR1 is SNHLY, CDR2 FYNNEI, per germline. This CDR3 region has 14 residues. V lost 4 bases, J lost 4 bases, and 2 bases stayed unmatched. The CDR3 sequence is CASSAGQGNQPQHF. Here the CDR3 DNA reads TGTGCCAGCAGTGCCGGACAGGGGAATCAGCCCCAGCATTTT.

This clonotype came up many times. The CDR3 DNA follows: TGTGCCAGCAGTTTAAGGACCAAGGATCAGCCCCAGCATTTT. It translates to CASSLRTKDQPQHF. This sequence joins TRBV12-3 or TRBV12-4 and TRBJ1-5; D ambiguous. CDR3 length: 14 amino acids. The germline V and J ends were trimmed by 2 bases and 5 bases, with 10 bases remaining between them.

The sample holds many counts of this clonotype. The rearrangement joins TRBV18 to TRBJ1-1; D is unresolved. This CDR3 spans 14 amino acids. Trimming took 0 bases from V and 0 from J, leaving 5 bases between them. The germline gives CDR1 KGHSH, CDR2 LQKENI. CDR3 residues: CASSPPSVNTEAFF. CDR3 DNA: TGTGCCAGCTCACCACCGAGCGTGAACACTGAAGCTTTCTTT.

The chain links TRBV4-3 to TRBJ2-4; D is possibly TRBD1 (6 bases). Trimming shortened V by 1 base and J by 7 bases, and 14 bases separated the two germline ends. This CDR3 is 15 amino acids long. Germline-derived CDR1 and CDR2 are LGHNA and YSLEER. The CDR3 region is CASSQGPGERNIQYF. The DNA for the CDR3 is TGCGCCAGCAGCCAAGGGCCAGGGGAGAGGAACATTCAGTACTTC.

This clonotype was seen at least ten times. The genes are TRBV12-3 or TRBV12-4 and TRBJ2-7; 7 bases are a match to TRBD1. With 10 bases clipped from V and 1 base from J, the junction kept 10 bases outside the gene matches. The CDR3 sequence is 14 residues long. The CDR3 DNA reads as TGTGCCATCAGAATAGGGACAGTATCCTACGAGCAGTACTTC. Encoded protein: CAIRIGTVSYEQYF.

This clonotype was seen many times. At one end, the junction sequence differs from germline, possibly due to a read error. V gene TRBV7-7 combines with J gene TRBJ2-1, with TRBD2 identical over 14 bases. The germline V gene encodes CDR1 SSHAT and CDR2 FNYEAQ (reference sequence). CDR3 length equals 20 residues. The CDR3 reads CASSPGTSGSPIESYNEQFF. CDR3 DNA: TGTGCTAGCAGCCCGGGGACTAGCGGGAGCCCCATCGAATCCTACAATGAGCAGTTCTTC.

The rearrangement links TRBV4-3 to TRBJ1-5; no reliable D call. Germline lookup yields CDR1 LGHNA and CDR2 YSLEER. The germline V and J ends were trimmed by 1 base and 7 bases, with 5 bases remaining between them. The CDR3 is 12 amino acids. Here the CDR3 reads CASSQGRQPQHF. CDR3 bases: TGCGCCAGCAGCCAAGGGAGACAGCCCCAGCATTTT.

Turning to this clonotype: This may be a read error, as it is one base from a much larger clone. The J gene is TRBJ2-5, the V gene TRBV20-1, with 9 bases aligning to TRBD2. Per the germline V gene, CDR1 is DFQATT and CDR2 is SNEGSKA (reference sequence). The CDR3 is 17 amino acids. The CDR3 nucleotides read TGCAGTGCTAGAGATGTGCGCCGGCTAGCGGGGCCGGGGGCCCAGTGCTTC. The encoded protein is CSARDVRRLAGPGAQCF.

The chain couples TRBV19 to TRBJ1-5, with D possibly TRBD1 on 5 matching bases. The length of the CDR3 is 16 residues. V lost 5 bases and J lost 1, with 15 bases in between. Germline V CDR1 and CDR2: LNHDA, SQIVND (reference sequence). The CDR3 DNA follows: TGTGCCAGTAGTGCCGTCGGGGGAATCAGCAATCAGCCCCAGCATTTT. As protein: CASSAVGGISNQPQHF.

This clonotype showed up many times. This chain connects TRBV28 to TRBJ1-6, with D possibly matching TRBD1 (6 bases). The CDR3 spans 15 residues. Germline V CDR1 and CDR2: MDHEN, SYDVKM. V lost 6 bases and J 0 bases, leaving 9 bases between the germline ends. The CDR3 bases are TGTGCCAGCAGGTTGGACAGCTCCTATAATTCACCCCTCCACTTT. Protein: CASRLDSSYNSPLHF. The whole variable domain, filled in from reference TRBV28 and TRBJ1-6, reads DVKVTQSSRYLVKRTGEKVFLECVQDMDHENMFWYRQDPGLGLRLIYFSYDVKMKEKGDIPEGYSVSREKKERFSLILESASTNQTSMYLCASRLDSSYNSPLHFGNGTRLTVT.

This clonotype was detected many times. The V and J genes are TRBV10-3 and TRBJ2-1, with D possibly TRBD2 on 5 matching bases. V lost 0 bases and J 2 bases, leaving 11 bases between the germline ends. Germline CDR1 reads ENHRY; CDR2 reads SYGVKD. The CDR3 totals 16 residues. The CDR3 DNA follows: TGTGCCATCAGTGAGTCGATGATCGGGGCCTACAATGAGCAGTTCTTC. This encodes CAISESMIGAYNEQFF.

This clonotype has a count of ten or more. The CDR3 bases are TGCAGCGCTTGGACAGGGGTAAATGAGCAGTTCTTC. Translation gives CSAWTGVNEQFF. This chain uses TRBV29-1 with TRBJ2-1; 9 bases match TRBD1. With V trimmed by 7 bases and J by 7 bases, 5 bases remained unmatched. The CDR3 spans 12 residues. Germline CDR1 is SQVTM and CDR2 is ANQGSEA.

This clonotype was seen repeatedly, ten times or more. The J gene is TRBJ2-7, the V gene TRBV6-1; TRBD1 agrees at 10 bases. The CDR3 has 14 residues. The ends lost 6 bases at V and 5 bases at J; junction bases unmatched: 7. Germline values: CDR1 MNHNS, CDR2 SASEGT. Written as DNA, the CDR3 is TGTGCCAGCAGGCCCGGGACAGGGGTACACGAGCAGTACTTC. It translates to CASRPGTGVHEQYF.

The chain recombines TRBV28 with TRBJ2-5; D gene uncertain. CDR1 and CDR2 from the germline V gene are MDHEN and SYDVKM. The CDR3 is 14 amino acids. V lost 5 bases and J lost 1, with 11 bases in between. The CDR3 loop reads CASSPNPIQETQYF. CDR3 coding DNA: TGTGCCAGCAGTCCTAACCCCATCCAAGAGACCCAGTACTTC.

Only one count was recorded for this clonotype. The chain uses TRBV9 and TRBJ1-4; maybe TRBD1 (5 bases). This CDR3 region has 13 residues. Trimming stripped 6 bases from V and 8 bases from J, with 14 bases between. Germline values: CDR1 SGDLS, CDR2 YYNGEE. The CDR3 nucleotides are TGTGCCAGCAACCCTCCGGGGGGAGAAAAACTGTTTTTT. It specifies CASNPPGGEKLFF.

This clonotype came up a few times. The chain couples TRBV28 to TRBJ2-5; 11 bases are shared with TRBD2. This CDR3 is built from 15 residues. After removal of 6 bases from V and 4 bases from J, the junction contained 7 bases not matched to a gene. Germline V gene lookup returns CDR1 MDHEN and CDR2 SYDVKM. The CDR3 DNA reads as TGTGCCAGCAGACTAGCGGGAGCAAGTGGAGAGACCCAGTACTTC. The encoded protein is CASRLAGASGETQYF.

This sequence joins TRBV20-1 and TRBJ2-5; D gene unclear. The germline gives CDR1 DFQATT, CDR2 SNEGSKA (reference sequence). V was trimmed by 0 bases and J by 2 bases, leaving 13 bases between them. This CDR3 has 15 amino acids. The CDR3 spells CSARDQKQLQETQYF. The CDR3 region has the DNA TGCAGTGCTAGAGATCAGAAGCAGCTTCAAGAGACCCAGTACTTC.

This clonotype was found many times. The rearrangement joins TRBV30 to TRBJ1-1; no clear D. CDR3 length equals 12 residues. V was clipped by 2 bases and J by 7 bases, with 11 bases between them. Looked up from germline, CDR1 is GTSNPN and CDR2 is SVGIG (reference sequence). CDR3 nucleotide sequence: TGTGCCTGGAGTAGACCGAATATTGAAGCTTTCTTT. It encodes CAWSRPNIEAFF.

This clonotype was seen only once. A much larger clonotype is one base distant, so this may be a read error. The CDR3 ends on some other residue instead of the conserved phenylalanine or tryptophan, so this is likely a read error. CDR3 residues: CSAPPPGERGEKLFY. DNA of the CDR3: TGCAGTGCCCCCCCTCCAGGGGAAAGAGGGGAAAAACTGTTTTAT. The J gene is TRBJ1-4, the V gene TRBV20-1; possibly TRBD1 for D (6 bases). CDR1 and CDR2 from the germline V gene are DFQATT and SNEGSKA (reference sequence). Deletions cut 6 bases from V and 8 bases from J, with 22 bases between. The CDR3 length is 15 residues.

In this sample, this clonotype turned up many times. The chain is built from TRBV24-1 and TRBJ2-3, with TRBD2 matching over 12 bases. The V and J ends lost 2 bases and 1 base, in that order; junction bases with no gene match: 9. Germline assignment: CDR1 KGHDR and CDR2 SFDVKD. The length of the CDR3 is 19 residues. The CDR3 region is CATSDSSGRAFRGTDTQYF. CDR3 in DNA: TGTGCCACCAGTGATTCTAGCGGGAGGGCCTTTCGTGGCACAGATACGCAGTATTTT.

This sequence joins TRBV9 and TRBJ2-5, with TRBD2 matching 8 bases. This CDR3 contains 19 residues. The V gene end was trimmed by 1 base and the J gene end by 5 bases; junction bases not matched to a gene: 19. Germline CDR1 SGDLS, CDR2 YYNGEE. The CDR3 sequence: CASSVYGSRGTSVGETQYF. The CDR3 DNA is TGTGCCAGCAGCGTATATGGGAGTAGGGGGACTAGTGTAGGGGAGACCCAGTACTTC.

J is TRBJ2-7 and V is TRBV7-3; the D gene is possibly TRBD1 (6 bases). CDR3 length: 15 residues. Germline CDR1 reads SGHTA; CDR2 reads FQGTGA. V lost 5 bases to trimming and J lost 7 bases, with 21 bases between them. This CDR3 reads CASSPRSGAVKEQYF. CDR3 in DNA: TGTGCCAGCAGCCCCCGGTCAGGGGCGGTGAAGGAGCAGTACTTC. Drawing the rest from reference TRBV7-3 and TRBJ2-7, the complete variable domain is GAGVSQTPSNKVTEKGKYVELRCDPISGHTALYWYRQSLGQGPEFLIYFQGTGAADDSGLPNDRFFAVRPEGSVSTLKIQRTERGDSAVYLCASSPRSGAVKEQYFGPGTRLTVT.